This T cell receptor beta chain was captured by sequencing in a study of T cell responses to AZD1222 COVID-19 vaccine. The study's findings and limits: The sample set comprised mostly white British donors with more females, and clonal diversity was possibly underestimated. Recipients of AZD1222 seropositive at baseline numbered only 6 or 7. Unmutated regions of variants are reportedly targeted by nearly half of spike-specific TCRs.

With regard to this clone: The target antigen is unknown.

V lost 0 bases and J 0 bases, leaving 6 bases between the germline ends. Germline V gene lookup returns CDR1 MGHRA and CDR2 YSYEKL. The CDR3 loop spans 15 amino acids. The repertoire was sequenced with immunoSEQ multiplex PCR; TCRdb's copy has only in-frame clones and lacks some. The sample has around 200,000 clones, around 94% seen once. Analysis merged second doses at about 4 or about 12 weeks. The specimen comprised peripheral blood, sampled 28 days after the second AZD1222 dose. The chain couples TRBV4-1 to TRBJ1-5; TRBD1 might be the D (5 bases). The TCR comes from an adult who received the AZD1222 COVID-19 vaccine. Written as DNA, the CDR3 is TGCGCCAGCAGCCAAGAAGGGGATAGCAATCAGCCCCAGCATTTT. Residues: CASSQEGDSNQPQHF.